The rows below give T cell receptor beta chains drawn from one sample of a study of shared clonotypes between healthy human individuals. Libraries were prepared by immunoSEQ multiplex PCR; TCRdb keeps only in-frame clonotypes and omits some of them. Here the sample spans around 2.1 million clones, 85% to 95% being singletons. Sequencing was done on a sample of naive CD8+ T cells from PBMCs. The receptors shown here come from a man aged 18 to 30 in good health. Some clones in this sample may be carry-over from other donors' samples. CDR3s include the opening cysteine and the closing phenylalanine or tryptophan. The order of the fields is D gene, V gene, CDR3 length, clone size, J gene, CDR3 protein, CDR3 DNA. D genes are given only for firm matches. Clone size is shown for a subset of rows, as once, few, many or a class of expanded clone.

TRBD1	TRBV28	15	-	TRBJ2-7	CASSLRTGVLAEQYF	TGTGCCAGCAGTCTCCGGACAGGAGTCCTGGCCGAGCAGTACTTC
-	TRBV19	15	-	TRBJ1-1	CASRPQLVWYTEAFF	TGTGCCAGTCGCCCCCAATTGGTATGGTACACTGAAGCTTTCTTT
TRBD2	TRBV4-3	18	-	TRBJ2-1	CASSQALVGEWGGNEQFF	TGCGCCAGCAGCCAGGCGCTGGTAGGGGAGTGGGGGGGCAATGAGCAGTTCTTC
TRBD2	TRBV15	15	-	TRBJ2-7	CATGGTRASFYEQYF	TGTGCCACCGGTGGGACTAGGGCCAGCTTTTACGAGCAGTACTTC
TRBD2	TRBV9	14	-	TRBJ2-1	CASSAGLAPDEQFF	TGTGCCAGCAGCGCGGGACTAGCACCGGATGAGCAGTTCTTC
TRBD1	TRBV25-1	16	-	TRBJ2-2	CASTGQVPAETGELFF	TGTGCCAGTACAGGACAGGTCCCAGCTGAAACCGGGGAGCTGTTTTTT
-	TRBV9	15	-	TRBJ1-1	CASSVGSSMNTEAFF	TGTGCCAGCAGCGTTGGCAGCAGTATGAACACTGAAGCTTTCTTT
TRBD2	TRBV18	16	-	TRBJ2-1	CASSPGGLAGVSEQFF	TGTGCCAGCTCACCAGGAGGACTAGCGGGAGTAAGTGAGCAGTTCTTC
TRBD1	TRBV28	15	-	TRBJ1-1	CASSLNRGGGTEAFF	TGTGCCAGCAGTTTGAACAGGGGAGGTGGCACTGAAGCTTTCTTT
TRBD2	TRBV18	16	once	TRBJ2-7	CASSPPAASGTYEQYF	TGTGCCAGCTCACCACCGGCGGCTAGCGGGACCTACGAGCAGTACTTC
-	TRBV9	13	-	TRBJ1-1	CASSVERNTEAFF	TGTGCCAGCAGCGTAGAAAGAAATACTGAAGCTTTCTTT
-	TRBV9	14	-	TRBJ1-5	CASSVGGDGQPQHF	TGTGCCAGCAGCGTAGGGGGGGATGGTCAGCCCCAGCATTTT
TRBD1	TRBV9	12	-	TRBJ2-7	CASSIGDSEQYF	TGTGCCAGCAGCATCGGGGACAGCGAGCAGTACTTC
-	TRBV10-3	10	-	TRBJ2-2	CASGTGELFF	TGCGCCAGCGGTACCGGGGAGCTGTTTTTT
TRBD1	TRBV11-2	16	-	TRBJ1-4	CASSLGRQGPNEKLFF	TGTGCCAGCAGCTTAGGGCGACAGGGACCCAATGAAAAACTGTTTTTT
-	TRBV9	17	-	TRBJ1-1	CASSVVPLGVVNTEAFF	TGTGCCAGCAGCGTAGTCCCTTTGGGCGTAGTGAACACTGAAGCTTTCTTT
TRBD1	TRBV6-5	14	-	TRBJ2-5	CASSAWTGRETQYF	TGTGCCAGCAGTGCCTGGACAGGGAGAGAGACCCAGTACTTC
TRBD1	TRBV4-1	18	-	TRBJ1-1	CASSQARGTGEVQGEAFF	TGCGCCAGCAGCCAAGCCCGTGGGACAGGGGAAGTTCAGGGTGAAGCTTTCTTT
-	TRBV11-2	13	once	TRBJ2-3	CASSHRGADTQYF	TGTGCCAGCAGCCATCGTGGGGCAGATACGCAGTATTTT
-	TRBV11-2	15	-	TRBJ2-7	CASSLGRDNSYEQYF	TGTGCCAGCAGCTTAGGTAGGGACAACTCCTACGAGCAGTACTTC
-	TRBV7-9	14	-	TRBJ2-1	CASSLEVVAREQFF	TGTGCCAGCAGCTTAGAGGTAGTAGCCCGGGAGCAGTTCTTC
TRBD2	TRBV4-3	15	-	TRBJ2-7	CASSPEGLSSYEQYF	TGCGCCAGCAGCCCGGAGGGACTATCCTCCTACGAGCAGTACTTC
-	TRBV9	13	-	TRBJ1-4	CASSPGSHEKLFF	TGTGCCAGCAGCCCGGGCTCCCATGAAAAACTGTTTTTT
-	TRBV21-1	18	once	TRBJ2-6	CASSQCQGGNSGANVLTF	TGTGCCAGCAGCCAATGTCAGGGAGGGAATTCTGGGGCCAACGTCCTGACTTTC
-	TRBV11-2	16	-	TRBJ2-7	CASSLGPDGSSYEQYF	TGTGCCAGCAGCTTAGGACCCGACGGAAGCTCCTACGAGCAGTACTTC
-	TRBV27	16	once	TRBJ2-7	CASSPRHGVVFYEQYF	TGTGCCAGCAGTCCACGACATGGGGTTGTTTTCTACGAGCAGTACTTC
TRBD2	TRBV7-2	14	-	TRBJ2-1	CASSWGGSYNEQFF	TGTGCCAGCAGCTGGGGGGGCTCCTACAATGAGCAGTTCTTC
-	TRBV9	15	-	TRBJ1-1	CASSVVVTAYTEAFF	TGTGCCAGCAGCGTAGTTGTAACAGCATACACTGAAGCTTTCTTT
-	TRBV27	15	-	TRBJ1-2	CASSLTSPSAYGYTF	TGTGCCAGCAGCCTTACCTCCCCGTCCGCCTATGGCTACACCTTC
-	TRBV9	16	-	TRBJ2-7	CASSPRVVGSSYEQYF	TGTGCCAGCAGCCCCCGCGTGGTGGGGAGCTCCTACGAGCAGTACTTC
-	TRBV7-3	12	once	TRBJ2-2	CASSWSPGELFF	TGTGCCAGCAGCTGGAGTCCCGGGGAGCTGTTTTTT